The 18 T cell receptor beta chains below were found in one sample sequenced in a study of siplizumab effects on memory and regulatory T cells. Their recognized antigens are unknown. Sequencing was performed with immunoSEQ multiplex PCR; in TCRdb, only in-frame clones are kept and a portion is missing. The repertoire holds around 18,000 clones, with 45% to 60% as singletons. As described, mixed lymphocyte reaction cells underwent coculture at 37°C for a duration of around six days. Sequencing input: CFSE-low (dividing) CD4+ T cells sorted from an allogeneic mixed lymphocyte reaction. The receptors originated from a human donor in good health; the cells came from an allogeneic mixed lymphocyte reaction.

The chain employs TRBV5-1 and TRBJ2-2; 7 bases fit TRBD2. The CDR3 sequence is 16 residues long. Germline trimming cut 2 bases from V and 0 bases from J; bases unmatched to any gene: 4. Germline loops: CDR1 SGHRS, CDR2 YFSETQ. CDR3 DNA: TGCGCCAGCAGCTTAGGGACTATCGCGAACACCGGGGAGCTGTTTTTT. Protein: CASSLGTIANTGELFF.

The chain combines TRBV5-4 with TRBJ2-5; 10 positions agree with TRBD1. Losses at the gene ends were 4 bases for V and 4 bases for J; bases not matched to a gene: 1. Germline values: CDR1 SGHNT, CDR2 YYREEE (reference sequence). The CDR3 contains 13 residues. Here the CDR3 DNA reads TGTGCCAGCAGCCGGGACAGGGGAGAGACCCAGTACTTC. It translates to CASSRDRGETQYF. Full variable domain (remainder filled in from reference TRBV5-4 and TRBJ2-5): ETGVTQSPTHLIKTRGQQVTLRCSSQSGHNTVSWYQQALGQGPQFIFQYYREEENGRGNFPPRFSGLQFPNYSSELNVNALELDDSALYLCASSRDRGETQYFGPGTRLLVL.

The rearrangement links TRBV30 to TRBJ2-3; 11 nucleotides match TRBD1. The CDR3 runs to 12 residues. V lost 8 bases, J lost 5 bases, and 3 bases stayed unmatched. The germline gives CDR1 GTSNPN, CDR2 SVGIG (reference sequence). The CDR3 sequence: CALDRGLDTQYF. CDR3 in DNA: TGTGCCCTGGACAGGGGGCTAGATACGCAGTATTTT.

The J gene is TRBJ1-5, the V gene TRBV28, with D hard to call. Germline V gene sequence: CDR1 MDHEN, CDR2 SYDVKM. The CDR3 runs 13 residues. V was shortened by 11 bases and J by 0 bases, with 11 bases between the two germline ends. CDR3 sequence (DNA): TGTGCCGCCGCCGCAGATAGCAATCAGCCCCAGCATTTT. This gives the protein CAAAADSNQPQHF.

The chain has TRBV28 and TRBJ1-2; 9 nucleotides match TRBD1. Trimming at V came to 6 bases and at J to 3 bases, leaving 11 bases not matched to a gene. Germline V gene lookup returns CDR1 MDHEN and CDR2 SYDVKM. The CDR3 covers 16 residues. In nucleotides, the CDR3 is TGTGCCAGCAGCCCTCTACAGGGGGCGCTCGACTATGGCTACACCTTC. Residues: CASSPLQGALDYGYTF.

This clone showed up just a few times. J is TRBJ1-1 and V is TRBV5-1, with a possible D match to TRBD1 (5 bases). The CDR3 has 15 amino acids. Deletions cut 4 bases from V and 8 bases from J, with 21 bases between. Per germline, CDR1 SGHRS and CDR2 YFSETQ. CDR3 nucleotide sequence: TGCGCCAGCAGCCCCACCTCCGGGACCCTTCTAGAAGCTTTCTTT. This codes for CASSPTSGTLLEAFF.

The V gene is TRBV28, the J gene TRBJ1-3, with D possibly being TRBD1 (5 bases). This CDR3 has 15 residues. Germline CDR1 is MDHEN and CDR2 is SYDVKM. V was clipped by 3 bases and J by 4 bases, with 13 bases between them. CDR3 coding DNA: TGTGCCAGCAGTTTGGTCGGGGCAGGGGGAAACACCATATATTTT. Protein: CASSLVGAGGNTIYF.

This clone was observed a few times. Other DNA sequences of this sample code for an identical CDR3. CDR3 amino acids: CASSLGVLETQYF. CDR3 nucleotide sequence: TGCGCCAGCAGCTTGGGGGTTCTGGAGACCCAGTACTTC. The V and J genes are TRBV5-1 and TRBJ2-5; D uncertain. CDR3 size: 13 residues. Germline CDR1 SGHRS, CDR2 YFSETQ. The germline V and J ends were trimmed by 0 bases and 5 bases, with 8 bases remaining between them.

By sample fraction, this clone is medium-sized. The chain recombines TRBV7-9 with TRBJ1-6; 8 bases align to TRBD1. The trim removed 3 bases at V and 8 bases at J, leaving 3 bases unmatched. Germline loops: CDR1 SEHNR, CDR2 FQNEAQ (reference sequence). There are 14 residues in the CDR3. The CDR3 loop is CASSLGQVHSPLHF. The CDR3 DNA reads TGTGCCAGCAGCTTGGGACAGGTGCATTCACCCCTCCACTTT.

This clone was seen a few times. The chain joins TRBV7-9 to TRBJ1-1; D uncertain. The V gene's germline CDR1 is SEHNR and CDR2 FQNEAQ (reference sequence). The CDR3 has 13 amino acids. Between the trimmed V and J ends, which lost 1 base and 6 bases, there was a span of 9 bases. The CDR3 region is CASSLVASAEAFF. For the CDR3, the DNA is TGTGCCAGCAGCTTAGTTGCAAGCGCTGAAGCTTTCTTT.

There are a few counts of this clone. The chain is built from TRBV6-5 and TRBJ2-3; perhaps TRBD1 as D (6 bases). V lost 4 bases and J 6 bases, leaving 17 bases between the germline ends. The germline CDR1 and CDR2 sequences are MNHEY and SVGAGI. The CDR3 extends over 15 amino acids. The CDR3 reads CASSLDSSLRDTQYF. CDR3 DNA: TGTGCCAGCAGTTTGGACAGCTCCCTGAGGGATACGCAGTATTTT.

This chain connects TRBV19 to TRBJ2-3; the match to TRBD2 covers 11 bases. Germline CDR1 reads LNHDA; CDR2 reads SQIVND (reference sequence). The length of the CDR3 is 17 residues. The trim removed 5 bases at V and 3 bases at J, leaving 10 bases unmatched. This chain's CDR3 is CASSLAGGRRGTDTQYF. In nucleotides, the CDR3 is TGTGCCAGTAGTCTAGCGGGGGGCCGGAGGGGGACAGATACGCAGTATTTT. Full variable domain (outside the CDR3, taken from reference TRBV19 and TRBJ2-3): DGGITQSPKYLFRKEGQNVTLSCEQNLNHDAMYWYRQDPGQGLRLIYYSQIVNDFQKGDIAEGYSVSREKKESFPLTVTSAQKNPTAFYLCASSLAGGRRGTDTQYFGPGTRLTVL.

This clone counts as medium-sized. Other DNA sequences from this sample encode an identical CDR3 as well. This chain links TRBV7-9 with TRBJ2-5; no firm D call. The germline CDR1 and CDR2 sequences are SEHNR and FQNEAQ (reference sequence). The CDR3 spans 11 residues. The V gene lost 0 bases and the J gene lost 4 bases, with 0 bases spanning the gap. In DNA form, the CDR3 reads TGTGCCAGCAGCTTAGCAGAGACCCAGTACTTC. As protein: CASSLAETQYF.

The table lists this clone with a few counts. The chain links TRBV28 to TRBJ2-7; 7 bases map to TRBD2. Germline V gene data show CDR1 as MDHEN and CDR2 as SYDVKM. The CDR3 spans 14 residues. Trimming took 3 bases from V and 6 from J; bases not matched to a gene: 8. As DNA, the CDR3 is TGTGCCAGCAGTTTCGCGGGGGAACGCGTCGAGCAGTACTTC. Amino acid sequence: CASSFAGERVEQYF.

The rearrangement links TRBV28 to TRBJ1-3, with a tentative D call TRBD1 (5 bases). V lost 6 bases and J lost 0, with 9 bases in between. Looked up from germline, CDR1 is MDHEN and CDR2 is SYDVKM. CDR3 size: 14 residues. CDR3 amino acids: CASRWGASGNTIYF. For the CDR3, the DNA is TGTGCCAGCAGGTGGGGCGCCTCTGGAAACACCATATATTTT.

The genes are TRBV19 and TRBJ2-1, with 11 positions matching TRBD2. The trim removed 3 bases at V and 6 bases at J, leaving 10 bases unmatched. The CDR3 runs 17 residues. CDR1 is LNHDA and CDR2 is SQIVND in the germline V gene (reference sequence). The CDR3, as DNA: TGTGCCAGTAGTATTGATCGCCTAGCGGGGGGTGGCAATGAGCAGTTCTTC. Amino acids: CASSIDRLAGGGNEQFF.

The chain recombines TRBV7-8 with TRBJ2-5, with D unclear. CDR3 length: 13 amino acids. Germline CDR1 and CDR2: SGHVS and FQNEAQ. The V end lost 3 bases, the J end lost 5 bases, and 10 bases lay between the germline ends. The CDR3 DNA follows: TGTGCCAGCAGCTTTGGTCATAAGGAGACCCAGTACTTC. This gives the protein CASSFGHKETQYF.

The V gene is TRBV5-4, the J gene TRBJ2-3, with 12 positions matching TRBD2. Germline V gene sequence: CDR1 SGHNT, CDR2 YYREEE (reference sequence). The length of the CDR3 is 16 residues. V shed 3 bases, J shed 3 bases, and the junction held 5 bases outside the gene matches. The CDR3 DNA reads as TGTGCCAGCAGCTCTAGCGGGGGGGCCGGGACAGATACGCAGTATTTT. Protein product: CASSSSGGAGTDTQYF.